A selection of T cell receptor beta chains follows, all from one sample in a study of blood T cells in healthy people across ages. TCRdb used MiXCR to reprocess the 5' RACE reads, holding one entry per CDR3 protein. This table holds about 2 million distinct CDR3 sequences, around half found once. Sequenced sample: blood. These receptors were taken from a woman in her thirties or forties in good health. CDR3s include the opening cysteine and the closing phenylalanine or tryptophan. The order of the fields is CDR3 DNA, CDR3 protein, J gene, clone size, V gene, D gene. The D gene is left open where the match is weak. Clone size is shown for a subset of rows, as once, few, many or a class of expanded clone.

DNA: TGTGCCAGCAGTTGGGTCGGGAGGGAGGGTTCAGATACGCAGTATTTT
CDR3: CASSWVGREGSDTQYF
J: TRBJ2-3
size: few
V: TRBV6-5
D: TRBD2

DNA: TGTGCCAGCAGCTCTCCGGGACGGGACACAGATACGCAGTATTTT
CDR3: CASSSPGRDTDTQYF
J: TRBJ2-3
size: NA
V: TRBV7-9
D: NA

DNA: TGTGCCAGCAGCTTAGAGGGCAGGGGGCGAGAGACCCAGTACTTC
CDR3: CASSLEGRGRETQYF
J: TRBJ2-5
size: few
V: TRBV7-9
D: TRBD1

DNA: TGTGCCAGCAGCTTAAGGCTAGCGGATACAATGAAGCAGTTCTTC
CDR3: CASSLRLADTMKQFF
J: TRBJ2-1
size: NA
V: TRBV11-2
D: TRBD2

DNA: TGTGCCAGCAGCCGACATCGGGACTCCTACGAGCAGTACTTC
CDR3: CASSRHRDSYEQYF
J: TRBJ2-7
size: NA
V: TRBV28
D: NA

DNA: TGTGCCAGCAGCCCCTCTCCGACGGACCCCTACGAGCAGTACTTC
CDR3: CASSPSPTDPYEQYF
J: TRBJ2-7
size: NA
V: TRBV7-2
D: NA

DNA: TGCGCCAGCAGCCAAGTAGTAGGGTCAGGCGATCAAGAGACCCAGTACTTC
CDR3: CASSQVVGSGDQETQYF
J: TRBJ2-5
size: NA
V: TRBV4-3
D: NA

DNA: TGTGCCAGCACCACGACAGGGCCGCAGTTCTTC
CDR3: CASTTTGPQFF
J: TRBJ2-1
size: few
V: TRBV6-6
D: TRBD1

DNA: TGTGCCAGCAGCTTGTGGGACAGGGGGAGCCACGAGCAGTACTTC
CDR3: CASSLWDRGSHEQYF
J: TRBJ2-7
size: NA
V: TRBV5-5
D: TRBD1

DNA: TGCAGCGCCGCAGGATCCCGGGGGGGTAGCGAGCAGTACTTC
CDR3: CSAAGSRGGSEQYF
J: TRBJ2-7
size: NA
V: TRBV29-1
D: TRBD2

DNA: TGTGCCAGCAGCGTAGCTGCGGGGGGCTCGGACGAGCAGTACTTC
CDR3: CASSVAAGGSDEQYF
J: TRBJ2-7
size: NA
V: TRBV7-9
D: TRBD2

DNA: TGCAGTGCTAGAGTTGCGGGGGGCGGCATCGGAGAGACCCAGTACTTC
CDR3: CSARVAGGGIGETQYF
J: TRBJ2-5
size: NA
V: TRBV20-1
D: TRBD2

DNA: TGTGCCAGCACCGACCCCTTGGGCGGGCAGTTCTTC
CDR3: CASTDPLGGQFF
J: TRBJ2-1
size: NA
V: TRBV6-2/TRBV6-3
D: NA

DNA: TGTGCCAGCAGTCTTAATCTGGGGCCCGGGGAGCTGTTTTTT
CDR3: CASSLNLGPGELFF
J: TRBJ2-2
size: NA
V: TRBV6-5
D: NA

DNA: TGTGCCAGCAGTTTTTCTGGTCGGGGGCCCACAGATACGCAGTATTTT
CDR3: CASSFSGRGPTDTQYF
J: TRBJ2-3
size: few
V: TRBV28
D: NA

DNA: TGTGCCAGCAGTTACTCGGGGACAGTCGTTCAGTACTTC
CDR3: CASSYSGTVVQYF
J: TRBJ2-4
size: NA
V: TRBV6-2/TRBV6-3
D: TRBD1

DNA: TGTGCCAGCAGTACCATCAAACGGACAGGGAAGGCGGGCTACACCTTC
CDR3: CASSTIKRTGKAGYTF
J: TRBJ1-2
size: once
V: TRBV28
D: TRBD1

DNA: TGCAGTGCTTCTCGCGGGACTGGGGATTCACCCCTCCACTTT
CDR3: CSASRGTGDSPLHF
J: TRBJ1-6
size: NA
V: TRBV20-1
D: NA

DNA: TGTGCCACCAGTGACCCTGGACTAGCAGGGGGGCACAATGAGCAGTTCTTC
CDR3: CATSDPGLAGGHNEQFF
J: TRBJ2-1
size: NA
V: TRBV24-1
D: NA

DNA: TGTGCGAATTATGGCAGGGCGGTTGACGGTGATGGCTACACCTTC
CDR3: CANYGRAVDGDGYTF
J: TRBJ1-2
size: NA
V: TRBV6-1
D: NA

DNA: TGTGCCAGCAGCCAAGAGAATTTTTTAGGCAGGAAACTGTTTTTT
CDR3: CASSQENFLGRKLFF
J: TRBJ1-4
size: NA
V: TRBV4-2
D: NA

DNA: TGCAGCGTTGACGACAGGGGCACTGAAGCTTTCTTT
CDR3: CSVDDRGTEAFF
J: TRBJ1-1
size: NA
V: TRBV29-1
D: TRBD1

DNA: TGTGCCAGCAGTTACTCAAGCCCTCCCTACAATGAGCAGTTCTTC
CDR3: CASSYSSPPYNEQFF
J: TRBJ2-1
size: NA
V: TRBV6-6
D: NA

DNA: TGTGCCACCAGCATTACGACGGAAAGCTCCTACAATGAGCAGTTCTTC
CDR3: CATSITTESSYNEQFF
J: TRBJ2-1
size: few
V: TRBV15
D: NA

DNA: TGTGCCAGCAGCATAAGGGGCCGGGGGACAGCGCAAGAGACCCGGTACTTC
CDR3: CASSIRGRGTAQETRYF
J: TRBJ2-5
size: NA
V: TRBV7-8
D: NA

DNA: TGTGCCAGCAGGGGGACGGCTACTAGCTATGGCTACACCTTC
CDR3: CASRGTATSYGYTF
J: TRBJ1-2
size: NA
V: TRBV12-3/TRBV12-4
D: NA

DNA: TGTGCCAGCAGCTTAGGGGGGAGGGCGAGCTTCTATGGCTACACCTTC
CDR3: CASSLGGRASFYGYTF
J: TRBJ1-2
size: NA
V: TRBV7-2
D: NA

DNA: TGCGCCAGCAGCCCGCGCGGACCGGACACCGAAGCTTTCTTT
CDR3: CASSPRGPDTEAFF
J: TRBJ1-1
size: NA
V: TRBV4-3
D: NA

DNA: TGTGCCAGCAGTTTATCCTCCCTCATGCTGGTTCCCTACGAGCAGTACTTC
CDR3: CASSLSSLMLVPYEQYF
J: TRBJ2-7
size: few
V: TRBV27
D: NA

DNA: TGCAGTGCTCCGCTCTCTGGGGCCAACGTCCTGACTTTC
CDR3: CSAPLSGANVLTF
J: TRBJ2-6
size: NA
V: TRBV20-1
D: NA

DNA: TGTGCCACCAGGAGAGATGGGCAAGAGACCCAGTACTTC
CDR3: CATRRDGQETQYF
J: TRBJ2-5
size: NA
V: TRBV15
D: NA

DNA: TGCAGTGCCGTCGGGGAGGACGGCAATCAGCCCCAGCATTTT
CDR3: CSAVGEDGNQPQHF
J: TRBJ1-5
size: NA
V: TRBV20-1
D: NA

DNA: TGTGCCATCAGTGACCCAGGGAGAAGCTCCTACGAGCAGTACTTC
CDR3: CAISDPGRSSYEQYF
J: TRBJ2-7
size: few
V: TRBV10-3
D: NA

DNA: TGCGCCAGCAGCTTGGGGGGAAAAATGATCACTGAAGCTTTCTTT
CDR3: CASSLGGKMITEAFF
J: TRBJ1-1
size: NA
V: TRBV5-1
D: NA

DNA: TGTGCCAGCAGTATGGACAGGGGGAATGGCTACACCTTC
CDR3: CASSMDRGNGYTF
J: TRBJ1-2
size: NA
V: TRBV28
D: TRBD1